What follows are 28 T cell receptor beta chains derived from one specimen sequenced in a study of human T cells and chemical hapten exposure. TCRdb analysed the RACE reads with MiXCR anew, one entry per CDR3 protein. The sample records tens of thousands of distinct CDR3 sequences, around 30% being singletons. Time point denoted: patch test 1, 2 weeks after DPC sensitization. Treatment noted: therapeutic diphenylcyclopropenone sensitization with weekly scalp DPC. The sequencing used whole blood, collected in connection with sensitization to the hapten diphenylcyclopropenone (DPC). The source of these receptors is a man aged 35-49 years with alopecia areata. Some clones in this sample may be carry-over from other donors' samples.

The V call is TRBV4-3, the J call TRBJ2-1; D may correspond to TRBD1 or TRBD2 (6 bases each). With 2 bases removed from V and 9 bases from J, the gap between germline ends came to 11 bases. The CDR3 totals 13 residues. Germline V lookup: CDR1 LGHNA, CDR2 YSLEER. The CDR3 region is CASSQLEGGEQFF. The CDR3 bases are TGCGCCAGCAGCCAACTGGAGGGGGGTGAGCAGTTCTTC.

This clonotype appeared a few times. The chain carries TRBV28 and TRBJ2-1, with D possibly being TRBD2 (6 bases). CDR3 size: 15 residues. The germline CDR1 and CDR2 sequences are MDHEN and SYDVKM. The V and J ends lost 1 base and 7 bases respectively, with 14 bases between them. CDR3 coding DNA: TGTGCCAGCAGTTTATCTCCTAGCGTAGGTAATGAGCAGTTCTTC. Protein product: CASSLSPSVGNEQFF.

J is TRBJ2-7 and V is TRBV20-1, with no clear D. Per the germline V gene, CDR1 is DFQATT and CDR2 is SNEGSKA (reference sequence). This CDR3 comprises 15 residues. V gave up 1 base and J gave up 2 bases, with 15 bases separating them. This CDR3 is CSARAPSTTPYEQYF. CDR3 nucleotide sequence: TGCAGTGCTAGAGCCCCCAGTACCACCCCCTACGAGCAGTACTTC.

J is TRBJ2-1 and V is TRBV27, with 7 bases that match TRBD2. Trimming took 10 bases from V and 3 from J; bases not matched to a gene: 3. CDR3 size: 12 residues. Germline lookup yields CDR1 MNHEY and CDR2 SMNVEV (reference sequence). The CDR3 DNA sequence: TGTGCCACCCTAGCGGACTACAATGAGCAGTTCTTC. Its translation: CATLADYNEQFF.

The chain uses TRBV6-2 or TRBV6-3 and TRBJ2-1; TRBD2 matches 11 bases. The ends lost 6 bases at V and 0 bases at J; junction bases unmatched: 10. The germline V gene encodes CDR1 MNHEY and CDR2 SVGEGT. This CDR3 comprises 18 residues. CDR3 DNA sequence: TGTGCCAGCAGCATCGGGACTAGCGGCCCAACCTCCTACAATGAGCAGTTCTTC. Amino acids: CASSIGTSGPTSYNEQFF.

This rearrangement joins TRBV7-2 to TRBJ2-6; D gene ambiguous. This CDR3 is 16 amino acids long. Germline V lookup: CDR1 SGHTA, CDR2 FQGNSA. Trimming removed 1 base from V and 1 base from J, with 8 bases in between. As DNA, the CDR3 is TGTGCCAGCAGCTTAGTTGCCGGGTCTGGGGCCAACGTCCTGACTTTC. This translates into CASSLVAGSGANVLTF. Variable domain in full (rest from reference TRBV7-2 and TRBJ2-6): GAGVSQSPSNKVTEKGKDVELRCDPISGHTALYWYRQSLGQGLEFLIYFQGNSAPDKSGLPSDRFSAERTGGSVSTLTIQRTQQEDSAVYLCASSLVAGSGANVLTFGAGSRLTVL.

This clonotype was detected a few times. This rearrangement joins TRBV6-6 to TRBJ2-3; D gene uncertain. V lost 11 bases and J lost 5, with 20 bases in between. The germline CDR1 and CDR2 sequences are MNHNY and SVGAGI (reference sequence). This CDR3 is built from 14 residues. CDR3 DNA sequence: TGTGCCGCGCGAGGAGTCGCCAAACGAGATACGCAGTATTTT. Translated, it gives CAARGVAKRDTQYF.

This clonotype is a singleton in its sample. This chain uses TRBV7-3 with TRBJ2-2; D is perhaps TRBD1 or TRBD2 (7 bases each). CDR3 length equals 14 residues. V lost 10 bases and J lost 2, with 14 bases in between. CDR1 and CDR2 (germline): SGHTA, FQGTGA. CDR3 DNA: TGTGCCACCAGGGAGGGGGCTAACACCGGGGAGCTGTTTTTT. It codes for CATREGANTGELFF.

This chain uses TRBV6-2 or TRBV6-3 with TRBJ2-1; TRBD2 agrees at 14 bases. This CDR3 region has 16 residues. The V segment lost 5 bases and the J segment 7 bases; nucleotides outside the gene matches: 7. The germline V gene has CDR1 MNHEY and CDR2 SVGEGT. CDR3 region: CASSGRLAGGPNEQFF. The CDR3 nucleotides read TGTGCCAGCAGTGGACGACTAGCGGGAGGGCCAAATGAGCAGTTCTTC.

The J gene is TRBJ1-5, the V gene TRBV6-2 or TRBV6-3; tentative D call: TRBD1 (5 bases). V lost 9 bases, J lost 4 bases, and 13 bases lay in between. The germline V gene has CDR1 MNHEY and CDR2 SVGEGT. This CDR3 has 13 residues. CDR3 sequence (DNA): TGTGCCAGGTCCGGGGCAGCAAATCAGCCCCAGCATTTT. Translated: CARSGAANQPQHF.

This clonotype appeared a few times. The CDR3 DNA sequence: TGTGCCAGCAGCCAAGCCCTAACTAGCGGGAGTTTCAACTCCTACGAGCAGTACTTC. It codes for CASSQALTSGSFNSYEQYF. The V call is TRBV4-2, the J call TRBJ2-7, with 11 bases identical to TRBD2. Germline V gene data show CDR1 as LGHNA and CDR2 as YNFKEQ. The CDR3 runs 19 residues. V shed 1 base and J 0 bases; nucleotides not matched to a gene: 11.

This clonotype was observed a handful of times. The CDR3 DNA follows: TGTGCCAGCAGCCTCTCGCGGTATAAAGAGACCCAGTACTTC. It encodes CASSLSRYKETQYF. V and J are TRBV6-6 and TRBJ2-5; D is ambiguous. V was trimmed by 6 bases and J by 3 bases, leaving 14 bases between them. Germline-derived CDR1 and CDR2 are MNHNY and SVGAGI (reference sequence). The CDR3 spans 14 residues.

This sequence joins TRBV4-3 and TRBJ2-7, with 7 bases fitting TRBD1. This CDR3 spans 15 amino acids. Trimming removed 0 bases from V and 3 bases from J; junction bases left unmatched: 5. CDR1 and CDR2 (germline): LGHNA, YSLEER. CDR3 in amino acids: CASSQDRQGIYEQYF. CDR3 coding DNA: TGCGCCAGCAGCCAAGACAGACAGGGAATCTACGAGCAGTACTTC.

The rearrangement links TRBV24-1 to TRBJ1-5; TRBD1 might be the D (6 bases). Germline CDR1 KGHDR, CDR2 SFDVKD. This CDR3 has 13 residues. The V end lost 4 bases, the J end lost 6 bases, and 9 bases lay between the germline ends. CDR3 coding DNA: TGTGCCACCAGTGAAGGGACAACTCAGCCCCAGCATTTT. This encodes CATSEGTTQPQHF.

This clonotype was counted between two and nine times. Here the CDR3 DNA reads TGTGCCAGCACGGGGAATCCTAACTATGGCTACACCTTC. Translation: CASTGNPNYGYTF. The chain is built from TRBV12-3 or TRBV12-4 and TRBJ1-2; no definite D call. The CDR3 contains 13 residues. V was trimmed by 7 bases and J by 0 bases, leaving 9 bases between them.

This clonotype has a handful of counts. The chain couples TRBV6-9 to TRBJ2-1; D perhaps matches TRBD2 (5 bases). Looked up from germline, CDR1 is MNHGY and CDR2 is SVAAGI. The CDR3 has 15 residues. V lost 7 bases and J 3 bases, leaving 16 bases between the germline ends. This chain's CDR3 is CASIVNGKDYNEQFF. The CDR3 DNA reads as TGTGCCAGCATAGTCAACGGGAAAGACTACAATGAGCAGTTCTTC.

The V gene is TRBV28, the J gene TRBJ1-1, with D tentatively TRBD1 (5 bases). CDR3 length: 16 residues. V was trimmed by 7 bases and J by 1 base, leaving 19 bases between them. Per germline, CDR1 MDHEN and CDR2 SYDVKM. The CDR3 nucleotides read TGTGCCAGCATCACCGAAGGGGCAGCAAGGAACACTGAAGCTTTCTTT. Protein product: CASITEGAARNTEAFF. Full variable domain (outside the CDR3, taken from reference TRBV28 and TRBJ1-1): DVKVTQSSRYLVKRTGEKVFLECVQDMDHENMFWYRQDPGLGLRLIYFSYDVKMKEKGDIPEGYSVSREKKERFSLILESASTNQTSMYLCASITEGAARNTEAFFGQGTRLTVV.

This clonotype was counted only a few times. The chain joins TRBV18 to TRBJ1-4; D remains ambiguous. Deletions cut 5 bases from V and 0 bases from J, with 19 bases between. Germline V CDR1 and CDR2: KGHSH, LQKENI. CDR3 length: 18 amino acids. Written as DNA, the CDR3 is TGTGCCAGCTCATCAAGAATTCGGCCGTTCTCAACTAATGAAAAACTGTTTTTT. Protein sequence: CASSSRIRPFSTNEKLFF.

V usage is TRBV15 and J usage is TRBJ2-7; the D gene is possibly TRBD1 (5 bases). CDR3 size: 16 residues. The germline gives CDR1 LNHNV, CDR2 YYDKDF (reference sequence). V lost 1 base and J 0 bases, leaving 13 bases between the germline ends. The CDR3 DNA reads TGTGCCACCAGCAGAGGGAAAACAGGCCTCTCCTACGAGCAGTACTTC. This encodes CATSRGKTGLSYEQYF. Full variable domain (outside the CDR3, taken from reference TRBV15 and TRBJ2-7): DAMVIQNPRYQVTQFGKPVTLSCSQTLNHNVMYWYQQKSSQAPKLLFHYYDKDFNNEADTPDNFQSRRPNTSFCFLDIRSPGLGDTAMYLCATSRGKTGLSYEQYFGPGTRLTVT.

This clonotype showed up many times. The chain joins TRBV6-1 to TRBJ2-7; TRBD2 is a possible D gene (5 bases). V was trimmed by 8 bases and J by 2 bases, leaving 10 bases between them. This CDR3 is 12 amino acids long. Germline CDR1 MNHNS, CDR2 SASEGT. CDR3 sequence (DNA): TGTGCCAGCGGGGAGAATGCCTACGAGCAGTACTTC. Translated, it gives CASGENAYEQYF.

This clonotype came up a few times. The rearrangement joins TRBV20-1 to TRBJ2-1; 9 nucleotides align to TRBD2. This CDR3 spans 14 amino acids. The V gene's germline CDR1 is DFQATT and CDR2 SNEGSKA (reference sequence). J lost 0 bases, V lost 6 bases, and 3 bases had no gene match. Here the CDR3 reads CSAETSGSYNEQFF. As DNA, the CDR3 is TGCAGTGCCGAGACTAGCGGCTCCTACAATGAGCAGTTCTTC.

The chain links TRBV28 to TRBJ2-7; no firm D call. V lost 6 bases to trimming and J lost 9 bases, with 18 bases between them. There are 13 residues in the CDR3. Germline loops: CDR1 MDHEN, CDR2 SYDVKM. The CDR3 DNA reads as TGTGCCAGCAGCCCCCTTGAGGTTTTAGGGCAGTACTTC. This encodes CASSPLEVLGQYF.

The V and J genes are TRBV27 and TRBJ2-7, with unresolved D. Trimming removed 4 bases from V and 4 bases from J, with 11 bases in between. Germline loops: CDR1 MNHEY, CDR2 SMNVEV (reference sequence). CDR3 length: 13 residues. DNA for the CDR3: TGTGCCAGCAGTTACCAGAGTTCTTACGAGCAGTACTTC. Its protein is CASSYQSSYEQYF.

This clonotype was seen a few times. The chain recombines TRBV7-6 with TRBJ2-5; perhaps D is TRBD1 or TRBD2 (6 bases each). With 5 bases removed from V and 4 bases from J, the gap between germline ends came to 11 bases. The CDR3 sequence is 13 residues long. Germline V lookup: CDR1 SGHVS, CDR2 FNYEAQ. The CDR3, as DNA: TGTGCCAGCAGCCCCCGGGGGCCAGAGACCCAGTACTTC. Translation gives CASSPRGPETQYF.

This clonotype has just a few counts. This sequence joins TRBV5-1 and TRBJ2-1; TRBD1 agrees at 11 bases. CDR1 and CDR2 from the germline V gene are SGHRS and YFSETQ. The trim removed 0 bases at V and 8 bases at J, leaving 4 bases unmatched. There are 15 residues in the CDR3. The CDR3 reads CASSLAGTGGDEQFF. The CDR3, as DNA: TGCGCCAGCAGCTTGGCCGGGACAGGGGGGGATGAGCAGTTCTTC.

The chain recombines TRBV9 with TRBJ1-1; D possibly corresponds to TRBD1 (5 bases). CDR3 length: 15 amino acids. In germline, CDR1 is SGDLS, CDR2 YYNGEE. V lost 3 bases and J 1 base, leaving 13 bases between the germline ends. CDR3 protein: CASSGGGFGNTEAFF. The DNA of the CDR3 is TGTGCCAGCAGCGGGGGCGGGTTTGGGAACACTGAAGCTTTCTTT.

The rearrangement links TRBV7-3 to TRBJ2-7; either TRBD1 or TRBD2 may fit D (6 bases each). The CDR3 has 14 residues. CDR1 is SGHTA and CDR2 is FQGTGA in the germline V gene. The ends were cut back, 2 bases at V and 2 bases at J, with 10 bases in the middle. The CDR3 bases are TGTGCCAGCAGCTTAGGAGGGGGGACCTACGAGCAGTACTTC. The encoded protein is CASSLGGGTYEQYF.

This clonotype was picked up a small number of times. The chain joins TRBV20-1 to TRBJ1-5; no clear D gene. Germline V gene sequence: CDR1 DFQATT, CDR2 SNEGSKA (reference sequence). The CDR3 contains 15 residues. Trimming shortened V by 6 bases and J by 4 bases, and 19 bases separated the two germline ends. CDR3 DNA: TGCAGTGCCCAAAGGAGGGTGTCTCAAAATCAGCCCCAGCATTTT. It translates to CSAQRRVSQNQPQHF.